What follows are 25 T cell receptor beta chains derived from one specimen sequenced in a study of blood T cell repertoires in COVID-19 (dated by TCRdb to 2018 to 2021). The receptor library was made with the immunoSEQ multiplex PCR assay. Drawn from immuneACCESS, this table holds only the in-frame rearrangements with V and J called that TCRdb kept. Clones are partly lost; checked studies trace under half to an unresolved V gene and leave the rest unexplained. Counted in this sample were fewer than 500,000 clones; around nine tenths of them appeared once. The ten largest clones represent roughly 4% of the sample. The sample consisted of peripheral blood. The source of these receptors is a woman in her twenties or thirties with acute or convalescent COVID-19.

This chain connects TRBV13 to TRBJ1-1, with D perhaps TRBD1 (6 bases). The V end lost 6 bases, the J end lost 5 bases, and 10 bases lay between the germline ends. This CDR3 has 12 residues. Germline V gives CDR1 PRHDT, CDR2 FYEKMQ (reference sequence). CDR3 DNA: TGTGCCAGCAGTTACAGGGATACTGAAGCTTTCTTT. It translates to CASSYRDTEAFF.

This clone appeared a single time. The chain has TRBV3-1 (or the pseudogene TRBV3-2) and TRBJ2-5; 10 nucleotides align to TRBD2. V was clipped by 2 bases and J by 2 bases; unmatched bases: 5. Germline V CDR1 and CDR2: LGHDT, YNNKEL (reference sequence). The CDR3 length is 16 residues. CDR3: CASSQTQAGGQETQYF. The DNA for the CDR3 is TGTGCCAGCAGCCAAACACAAGCGGGGGGGCAAGAGACCCAGTACTTC.

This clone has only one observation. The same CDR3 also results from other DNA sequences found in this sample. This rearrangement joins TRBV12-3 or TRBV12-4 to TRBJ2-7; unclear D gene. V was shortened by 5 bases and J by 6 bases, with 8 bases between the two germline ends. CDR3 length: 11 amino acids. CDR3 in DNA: TGTGCCAGCAGTCTGTCGGGCGAGCAGTACTTC. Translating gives CASSLSGEQYF.

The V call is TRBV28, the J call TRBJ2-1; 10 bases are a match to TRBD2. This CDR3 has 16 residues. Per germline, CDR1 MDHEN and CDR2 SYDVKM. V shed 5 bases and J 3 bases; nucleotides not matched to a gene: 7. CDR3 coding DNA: TGTGCCAGCAGTACCCTAGCGGGGGACTTCTACAATGAGCAGTTCTTC. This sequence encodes CASSTLAGDFYNEQFF.

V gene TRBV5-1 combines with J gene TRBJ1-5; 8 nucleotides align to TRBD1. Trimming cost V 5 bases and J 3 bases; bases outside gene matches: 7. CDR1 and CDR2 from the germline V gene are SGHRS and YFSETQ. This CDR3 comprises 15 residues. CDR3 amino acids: CASSQTGGNNQPQHF. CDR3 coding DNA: TGCGCCAGCAGTCAAACAGGGGGTAACAATCAGCCCCAGCATTTT.

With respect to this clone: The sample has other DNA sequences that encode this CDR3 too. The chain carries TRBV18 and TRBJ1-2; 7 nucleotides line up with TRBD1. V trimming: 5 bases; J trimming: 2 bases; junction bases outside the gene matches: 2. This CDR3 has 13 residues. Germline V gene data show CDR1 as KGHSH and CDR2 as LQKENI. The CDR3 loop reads CASSTDRNYGYTF. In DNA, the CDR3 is TGTGCCAGCTCAACGGACAGGAACTATGGCTACACCTTC.

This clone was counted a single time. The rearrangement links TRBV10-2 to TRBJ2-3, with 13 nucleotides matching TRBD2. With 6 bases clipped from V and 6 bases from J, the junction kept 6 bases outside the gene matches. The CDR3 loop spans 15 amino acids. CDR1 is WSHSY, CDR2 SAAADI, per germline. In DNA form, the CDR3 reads TGCGCCAGCAGATCGGGACTAGCGGGGCTGGATACGCAGTATTTT. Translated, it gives CASRSGLAGLDTQYF.

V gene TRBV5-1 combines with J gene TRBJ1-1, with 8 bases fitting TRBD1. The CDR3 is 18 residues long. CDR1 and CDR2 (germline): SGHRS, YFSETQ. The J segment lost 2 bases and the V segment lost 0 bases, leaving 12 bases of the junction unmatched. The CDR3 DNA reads TGCGCCAGCAGCTTGGCCGAATTAAGACAGGGGCGAAACACTGAAGCTTTCTTT. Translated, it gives CASSLAELRQGRNTEAFF.

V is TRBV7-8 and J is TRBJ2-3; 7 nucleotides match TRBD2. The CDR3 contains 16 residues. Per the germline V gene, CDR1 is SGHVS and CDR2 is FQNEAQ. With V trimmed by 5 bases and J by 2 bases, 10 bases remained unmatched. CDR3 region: CASSRWKGLDTDTQYF. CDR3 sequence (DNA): TGTGCCAGCAGCCGATGGAAAGGACTAGACACAGATACGCAGTATTTT.

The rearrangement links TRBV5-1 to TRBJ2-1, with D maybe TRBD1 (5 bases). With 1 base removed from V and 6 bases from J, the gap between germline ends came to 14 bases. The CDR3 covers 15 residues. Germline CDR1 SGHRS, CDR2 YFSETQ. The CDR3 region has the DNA TGCGCCAGCAGCTTGTCTAGGGGTTTAGGCAATGAGCAGTTCTTC. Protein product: CASSLSRGLGNEQFF.

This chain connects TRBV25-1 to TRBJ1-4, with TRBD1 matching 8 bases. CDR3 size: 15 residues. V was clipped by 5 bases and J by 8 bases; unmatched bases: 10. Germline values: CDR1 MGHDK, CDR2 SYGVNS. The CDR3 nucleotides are TGTGCCAGCAGTAGGCGACAGGGGCCGTACGAAAAACTGTTTTTT. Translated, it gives CASSRRQGPYEKLFF.

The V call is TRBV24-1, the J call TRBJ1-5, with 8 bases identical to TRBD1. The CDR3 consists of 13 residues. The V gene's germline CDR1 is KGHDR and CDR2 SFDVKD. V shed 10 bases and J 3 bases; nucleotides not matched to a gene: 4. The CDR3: CATSTGVNQPQHF. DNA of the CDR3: TGTGCCACTTCGACAGGGGTCAATCAGCCCCAGCATTTT.

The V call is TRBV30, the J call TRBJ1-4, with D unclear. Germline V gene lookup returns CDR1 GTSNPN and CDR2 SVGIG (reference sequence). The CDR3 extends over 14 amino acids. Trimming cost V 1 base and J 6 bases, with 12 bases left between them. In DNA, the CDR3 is TGTGCCTGGAGTGGGCACAGAAGTTATGAAAAACTGTTTTTT. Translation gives CAWSGHRSYEKLFF.

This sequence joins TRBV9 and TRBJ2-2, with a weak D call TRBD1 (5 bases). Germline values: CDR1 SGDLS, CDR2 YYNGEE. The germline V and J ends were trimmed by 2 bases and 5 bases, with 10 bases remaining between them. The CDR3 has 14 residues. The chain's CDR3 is CASSVGPGTGELFF. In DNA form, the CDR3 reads TGTGCCAGCAGCGTGGGTCCAGGGACCGGGGAGCTGTTTTTT.

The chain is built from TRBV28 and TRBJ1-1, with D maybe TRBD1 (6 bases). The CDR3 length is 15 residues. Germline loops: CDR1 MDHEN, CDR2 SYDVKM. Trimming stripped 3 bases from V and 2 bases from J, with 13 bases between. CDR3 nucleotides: TGTGCCAGCAGTTTCCAGGGGACGGGAAACACTGAAGCTTTCTTT. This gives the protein CASSFQGTGNTEAFF.

CDR3 sequence: CASSRGQAPLFF. In DNA form, the CDR3 reads TGTGCCAGCAGCCGTGGACAGGCCCCTTTGTTCTTC. V usage is TRBV7-3 and J usage is TRBJ2-1, with 7 nucleotides matching TRBD1. In germline, CDR1 is SGHTA, CDR2 FQGTGA. J was trimmed by 15 bases and V by 5 bases; bases with no gene match: 10. The CDR3 runs to 12 residues.

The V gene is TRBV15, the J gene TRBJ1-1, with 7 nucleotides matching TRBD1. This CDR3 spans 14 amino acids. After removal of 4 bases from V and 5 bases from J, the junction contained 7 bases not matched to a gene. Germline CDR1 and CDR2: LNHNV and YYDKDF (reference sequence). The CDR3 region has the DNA TGTGCCACCAGCATCCAGGGGGTTCGTACTGAAGCTTTCTTT. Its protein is CATSIQGVRTEAFF.

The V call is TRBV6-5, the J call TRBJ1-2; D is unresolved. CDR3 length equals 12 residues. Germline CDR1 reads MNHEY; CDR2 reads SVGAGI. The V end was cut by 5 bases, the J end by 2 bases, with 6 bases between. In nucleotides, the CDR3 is TGTGCCAGCAGTACCCAGAACTATGGCTACACCTTC. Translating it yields CASSTQNYGYTF.

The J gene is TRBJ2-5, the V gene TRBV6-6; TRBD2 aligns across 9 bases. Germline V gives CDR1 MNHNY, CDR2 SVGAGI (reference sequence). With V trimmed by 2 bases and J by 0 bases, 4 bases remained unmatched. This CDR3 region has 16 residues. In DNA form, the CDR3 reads TGTGCCAGCAGTTACCTCCGCGGGGGGGACCAAGAGACCCAGTACTTC. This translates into CASSYLRGGDQETQYF.

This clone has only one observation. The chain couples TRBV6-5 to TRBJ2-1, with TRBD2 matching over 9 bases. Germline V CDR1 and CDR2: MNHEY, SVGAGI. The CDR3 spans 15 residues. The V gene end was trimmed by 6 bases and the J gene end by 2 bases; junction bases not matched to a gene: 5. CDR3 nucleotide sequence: TGTGCCAGCAGCCTGACTAGCGGAACCTACAATGAGCAGTTCTTC. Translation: CASSLTSGTYNEQFF.

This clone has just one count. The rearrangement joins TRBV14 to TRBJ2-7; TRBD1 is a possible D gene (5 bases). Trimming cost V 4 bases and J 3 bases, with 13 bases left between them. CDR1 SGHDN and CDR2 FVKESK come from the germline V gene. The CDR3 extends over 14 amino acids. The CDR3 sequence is CASSPRTGYYEQYF. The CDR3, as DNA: TGTGCCAGCAGCCCACGAACAGGATACTACGAGCAGTACTTC.

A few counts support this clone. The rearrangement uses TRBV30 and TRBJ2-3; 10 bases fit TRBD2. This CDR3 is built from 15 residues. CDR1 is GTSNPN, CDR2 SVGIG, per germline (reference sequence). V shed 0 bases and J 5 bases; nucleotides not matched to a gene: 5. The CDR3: CAWSVGSGGIDTQYF. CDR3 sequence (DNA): TGTGCCTGGAGTGTGGGTAGCGGGGGGATAGATACGCAGTATTTT. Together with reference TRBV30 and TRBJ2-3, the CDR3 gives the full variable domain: SQTIHQWPATLVQPVGSPLSLECTVEGTSNPNLYWYRQAAGRGLQLLFYSVGIGQISSEVPQNLSASRPQDRQFILSSKKLLLSDSGFYLCAWSVGSGGIDTQYFGPGTRLTVL.

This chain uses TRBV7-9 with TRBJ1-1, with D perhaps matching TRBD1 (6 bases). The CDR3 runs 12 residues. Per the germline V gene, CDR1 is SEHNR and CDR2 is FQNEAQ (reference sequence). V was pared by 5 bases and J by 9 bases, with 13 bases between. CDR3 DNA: TGTGCCAGCAGCCTCGGGACACAGAAAGCTTTCTTT. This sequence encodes CASSLGTQKAFF.

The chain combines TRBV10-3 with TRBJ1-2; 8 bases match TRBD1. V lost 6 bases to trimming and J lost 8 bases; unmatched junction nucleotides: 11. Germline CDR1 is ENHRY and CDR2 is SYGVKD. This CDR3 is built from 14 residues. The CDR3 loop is CAIRRLQGASGYTF. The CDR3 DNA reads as TGTGCCATCAGGCGGTTGCAGGGGGCTTCCGGCTACACCTTC.

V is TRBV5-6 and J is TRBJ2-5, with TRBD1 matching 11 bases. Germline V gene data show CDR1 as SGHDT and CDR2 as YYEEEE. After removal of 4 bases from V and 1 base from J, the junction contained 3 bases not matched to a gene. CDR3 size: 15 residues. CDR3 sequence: CASSTGTGGQETQYF. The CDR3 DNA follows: TGTGCCAGCAGCACCGGGACAGGGGGCCAAGAGACCCAGTACTTC.